These T cell receptor beta chains were read from a single sample in a study of T cells after yellow fever vaccination. TCRdb processed the 5' RACE reads anew with MiXCR; each CDR3 protein has one entry. Of nearly 30,000 distinct CDR3 sequences in the sample, less than 5.5% are singletons; the top ten hold under 50%. Sequenced here: CD8+ T cells sorted from PBMCs, sampled 10 days after the yellow fever booster vaccination. These receptors came from a man aged 25 to 40 who received the YFV17D yellow fever vaccine. The conserved cysteine and the conserved F or W are not part of the CDR3 here. The size entry gives once, few, many, or a class for an expanded clone.

many	TRBV27	12	TRBJ2-5	ASSSGTYQETQY
many	TRBV4-3	9	TRBJ2-1	ASSRNDEQF
many	TRBV5-5	11	TRBJ2-1	ASQGATYNEQF
many	TRBV28	13	TRBJ2-6	ASSFQVSGANVLT
many	TRBV2	11	TRBJ2-1	ASSVTGRNEQF
many	TRBV20-1	13	TRBJ2-7	SARAGKVSSYEQY
many	TRBV6-2/TRBV6-3	11	TRBJ1-1	ASIGTGNTEAF
many	TRBV4-2	14	TRBJ2-7	ASSHLERMSSYEQY
many	TRBV7-9	14	TRBJ2-7	ASSSTRDRRLYEQY
many	TRBV4-3	12	TRBJ2-7	ASSQGTNSYEQY
many	TRBV5-1	11	TRBJ1-5	ASSLTENQPQH
many	TRBV19	16	TRBJ2-6	ASSILRTGISGANVLT
many	TRBV4-2	13	TRBJ2-5	ASSTSTGNQETQY
many	TRBV7-3	13	TRBJ2-3	ASSLNGGVGDTQY
many	TRBV15	12	TRBJ2-1	ATSRAISYNEQF
many	TRBV4-3	13	TRBJ2-3	ASSQGGAPTDTQY
many	TRBV2	13	TRBJ2-7	ASSGGRTGYYEQY
many	TRBV4-1	13	TRBJ2-1	ASSQEGTGYNEQF